Listed here are 32 T cell receptor beta chains from one sample, sequenced in a study of T-cell memory formation after mild COVID-19. TCRdb re-called the 5' RACE reads through MiXCR, storing one row per CDR3 protein. The table records 350,000 to 400,000 distinct CDR3 sequences, 21% of them present only once. Sample: PBMCs or a T cell subset sorted from them (not recorded which). Receptors originate from an adult woman who had mild COVID-19 (a few samples of this study predate the infection). Cell type and time point are not known.

CDR3: CASSPPMKETQYF. CDR3 coding DNA: TGTGCCAGCTCACCACCGATGAAGGAGACCCAGTACTTC. The chain employs TRBV18 and TRBJ2-5; D gene unclear. CDR3 size: 13 residues. V was cut by 0 bases and J by 5 bases, with 7 bases left in between. Germline values: CDR1 KGHSH, CDR2 LQKENI.

V and J are TRBV7-2 and TRBJ1-2; D ambiguous. V lost 5 bases to trimming and J lost 0 bases, with 16 bases between them. The length of the CDR3 is 16 residues. Germline assignment: CDR1 SGHTA and CDR2 FQGNSA. DNA of the CDR3: TGTGCCAGCAGCCGAGACATCCTTATGCCTAACTATGGCTACACCTTC. It specifies CASSRDILMPNYGYTF.

This clonotype was counted ten times or more. The chain carries TRBV5-1 and TRBJ2-7; the match to TRBD2 covers 11 bases. J lost 8 bases, V lost 3 bases, and 13 bases had no gene match. Per germline, CDR1 SGHRS and CDR2 YFSETQ. CDR3 length: 16 residues. CDR3 amino acids: CASSYSNSGRADQQYF. The CDR3 DNA is TGCGCCAGCAGCTATTCCAATAGCGGGAGGGCAGATCAGCAGTACTTC.

The chain links TRBV18 to TRBJ2-1; D gene unclear. In germline, CDR1 is KGHSH, CDR2 LQKENI. This CDR3 contains 13 residues. The germline V and J ends were trimmed by 3 bases and 1 base, with 4 bases remaining between them. The CDR3 coding sequence is TGTGCCAGCTCACCGGAGTCCTACAATGAGCAGTTCTTC. Translated: CASSPESYNEQFF. The variable domain in full, with the rest retrieved from reference TRBV18 and TRBJ2-1, is NAGVMQNPRHLVRRRGQEARLRCSPMKGHSHVYWYRQLPEEGLKFMVYLQKENIIDESGMPKERFSAEFPKEGPSILRIQQVVRGDSAAYFCASSPESYNEQFFGPGTRLTVL.

This chain joins TRBV20-1 and TRBJ1-1; D may be TRBD1 (6 bases). V was shortened by 6 bases and J by 0 bases, with 11 bases between the two germline ends. The CDR3 is 13 residues long. In germline, CDR1 is DFQATT, CDR2 SNEGSKA (reference sequence). The DNA for the CDR3 is TGCAGTGCAGGGGACACACTGAACACTGAAGCTTTCTTT. It translates to CSAGDTLNTEAFF.

This rearrangement joins TRBV7-9 to TRBJ1-1; D remains ambiguous. The CDR3 has 15 amino acids. CDR1 SEHNR and CDR2 FQNEAQ come from the germline V gene (reference sequence). Trimming took off 4 bases at V and 0 bases at J, with 12 bases between the two ends. The CDR3 DNA follows: TGTGCCAGCAGCTCACCGGGGTGGTTGAACACTGAAGCTTTCTTT. Translating it yields CASSSPGWLNTEAFF.

The chain recombines TRBV7-9 with TRBJ2-5; D unresolved. Germline loops: CDR1 SEHNR, CDR2 FQNEAQ (reference sequence). CDR3 length: 18 residues. Trimming removed 5 bases from V and 5 bases from J, with 27 bases in between. This CDR3 is CASSPNFTPGPTPETQYF. For the CDR3, the DNA is TGTGCCAGCAGCCCTAATTTCACTCCGGGCCCCACGCCGGAGACCCAGTACTTC.

This clonotype was counted between two and nine times. This chain joins TRBV7-3 and TRBJ2-2; no definite D call. Germline-derived CDR1 and CDR2 are SGHTA and FQGTGA. This CDR3 has 13 amino acids. Trimming removed 5 bases from V and 2 bases from J, with 6 bases in between. The CDR3 nucleotides are TGTGCCAGCAGCCTTCCAAACACCGGGGAGCTGTTTTTT. Protein sequence: CASSLPNTGELFF.

This chain joins TRBV28 and TRBJ2-7; TRBD2 agrees at 7 bases. V trimming: 2 bases; J trimming: 4 bases; junction bases outside the gene matches: 2. The CDR3 totals 13 residues. Germline CDR1 reads MDHEN; CDR2 reads SYDVKM. Here the CDR3 reads CASSLREEYEQYF. The CDR3 DNA reads as TGTGCCAGCAGTTTACGGGAGGAATACGAGCAGTACTTC.

There are a few counts of this clonotype. This chain uses TRBV4-1 with TRBJ2-3; 8 nucleotides align to TRBD1. Germline loops: CDR1 MGHRA, CDR2 YSYEKL. Trimming removed 4 bases from V and 4 bases from J; junction bases left unmatched: 7. CDR3 length: 15 amino acids. CDR3 nucleotide sequence: TGCGCCAGCAGCCCTCGGACAGGGTGGGCAGATACGCAGTATTTT. Protein: CASSPRTGWADTQYF.

This clonotype came up a few times. J is TRBJ2-1 and V is TRBV5-1; either TRBD1 or TRBD2 may supply D (6 bases each). The CDR3 runs 16 residues. V was shortened by 1 base and J by 7 bases, with 18 bases between the two germline ends. Per the germline V gene, CDR1 is SGHRS and CDR2 is YFSETQ. In nucleotides, the CDR3 is TGCGCCAGCAGCTTGATAGGGGGTCGGGGACTTAATGAGCAGTTCTTC. This encodes CASSLIGGRGLNEQFF.

This clonotype was counted between two and nine times. The CDR3 region has the DNA TGTGCCAGCAGTTACACCGGACAGGGGTATAATGAAAAACTGTTTTTT. Translation gives CASSYTGQGYNEKLFF. This sequence joins TRBV6-5 and TRBJ1-4; 9 bases fit TRBD1. This CDR3 is 16 amino acids long. The V gene's germline CDR1 is MNHEY and CDR2 SVGAGI. Losses at the gene ends were 2 bases for V and 4 bases for J; bases not matched to a gene: 5.

The chain is built from TRBV4-2 and TRBJ1-1, with D possibly TRBD1 on 5 matching bases. Germline CDR1 and CDR2: LGHNA and YNFKEQ. The length of the CDR3 is 14 residues. V lost 0 bases and J lost 2, with 7 bases in between. The chain's CDR3 is CASSQEGRNTEAFF. CDR3 nucleotide sequence: TGTGCCAGCAGCCAAGAGGGACGTAACACTGAAGCTTTCTTT.

The rearrangement joins TRBV29-1 to TRBJ1-2, with D perhaps TRBD1 (6 bases). This CDR3 spans 13 amino acids. Germline CDR1 and CDR2: SQVTM and ANQGSEA. Trimming removed 6 bases at V and 8 bases at J, with 19 bases between. The CDR3 loop reads CSVPLTGKEGYTF. For the CDR3, the DNA is TGCAGCGTACCTCTTACAGGGAAGGAAGGCTACACCTTC. The entire variable domain, with the rest obtained from reference TRBV29-1 and TRBJ1-2, is as follows: SAVISQKPSRDICQRGTSLTIQCQVDSQVTMMFWYRQQPGQSLTLIATANQGSEATYESGFVIDKFPISRPNLTFSTLTVSNMSPEDSSIYLCSVPLTGKEGYTFGSGTRLTVV.

This clonotype was found a few times. Here the CDR3 reads CASSLRRKDTQYF. The CDR3 coding sequence is TGCGCCAGCAGCCTCCGAAGGAAGGATACGCAGTATTTT. V and J are TRBV4-3 and TRBJ2-3; D is unclear. V shed 4 bases and J shed 6 bases, with 11 bases lying between them. There are 13 residues in the CDR3. Germline loops: CDR1 LGHNA, CDR2 YSLEER.

The CDR3 here is CASSWARMHEAFF. The CDR3 DNA reads TGTGCCAGCAGCTGGGCCAGAATGCATGAAGCTTTCTTT. V usage is TRBV11-1 and J usage is TRBJ1-1; unclear D gene. V was shortened by 4 bases and J by 7 bases, with 13 bases between the two germline ends. From germline, CDR1 is SGHAT and CDR2 FQDESV (reference sequence). This CDR3 region has 13 residues.

This clonotype has ten or more counts. The chain uses TRBV7-6 and TRBJ2-5, with unresolved D. The CDR3 covers 11 residues. The germline gives CDR1 SGHVS, CDR2 FNYEAQ. V lost 5 bases to trimming and J lost 5 bases, with 6 bases between them. The CDR3 DNA reads TGTGCCAGCAGCCAAACTGAGACCCAGTACTTC. Translating gives CASSQTETQYF.

This clonotype has a handful of counts. The chain links TRBV20-1 to TRBJ2-6; the D gene is possibly TRBD2 (6 bases). Germline values: CDR1 DFQATT, CDR2 SNEGSKA (reference sequence). V was pared by 1 base and J by 2 bases, with 9 bases between. The CDR3 length is 15 residues. CDR3 region: CSARGGAPGANVLTF. The CDR3 region has the DNA TGCAGTGCTAGAGGCGGGGCGCCTGGGGCCAACGTCCTGACTTTC.

J is TRBJ2-1 and V is TRBV24-1; D ambiguous. Germline loops: CDR1 KGHDR, CDR2 SFDVKD. The V end was cut by 4 bases, the J end by 7 bases, with 4 bases between. The CDR3 totals 11 residues. The CDR3 nucleotides are TGTGCCACCAGTGACGGGAATGAGCAGTTCTTC. Its protein is CATSDGNEQFF.

This clonotype has just a few counts. The DNA of the CDR3 is TGTGCCAGCAGTCAGGGGACAACCTACGAGCAGTACTTC. This translates into CASSQGTTYEQYF. The rearrangement joins TRBV12-3 or TRBV12-4 to TRBJ2-7, with D possibly matching TRBD1 (6 bases). This CDR3 comprises 13 residues. V was pared by 5 bases and J by 2 bases, with 10 bases between.

CDR3 DNA sequence: TGTGCCAGCAGAGCAGGGGGCGAGCAGTACTTC. This codes for CASRAGGEQYF. The chain recombines TRBV2 with TRBJ2-7, with 7 bases fitting TRBD1. This CDR3 region has 11 residues. After removal of 6 bases from V and 6 bases from J, the junction contained 2 bases not matched to a gene. CDR1 is SNHLY and CDR2 is FYNNEI in the germline V gene.

This clonotype was seen a few times. The chain couples TRBV10-3 to TRBJ1-2, with 12 bases aligning to TRBD1. Germline-derived CDR1 and CDR2 are ENHRY and SYGVKD. The CDR3 totals 16 residues. J was trimmed by 6 bases and V by 9 bases; bases with no gene match: 14. The CDR3 region has the DNA TGTGCCATATGGCCCGGGACAGGGGGCCTCGGGGATGGCTACACCTTC. The encoded protein is CAIWPGTGGLGDGYTF.

Only a few counts were recorded for this clonotype. The V and J genes are TRBV4-1 and TRBJ1-4; D unresolved. This CDR3 is built from 14 residues. V dropped 4 bases and J dropped 3 bases, with 9 bases sitting between them. Germline CDR1 is MGHRA and CDR2 is YSYEKL. CDR3 loop: CASSLVPANEKLFF. CDR3 in DNA: TGCGCCAGCAGCCTAGTTCCGGCTAATGAAAAACTGTTTTTT.

In its sample, this clonotype was seen a few times. V usage is TRBV20-1 and J usage is TRBJ2-3, with D possibly being TRBD1 or TRBD2 (5 bases each). CDR1 DFQATT and CDR2 SNEGSKA come from the germline V gene (reference sequence). Deletions cut 2 bases from V and 4 bases from J, with 16 bases between. This CDR3 is 15 amino acids long. CDR3 bases: TGCAGTGCTAGAATCGCAGGGAGTAACCCAGATACGCAGTATTTT. Residues: CSARIAGSNPDTQYF.

This clonotype was detected only a few times. This rearrangement joins TRBV5-1 to TRBJ1-1; weak D call: TRBD1 (5 bases). The CDR3 length is 12 residues. Trimming left V 4 bases short and J 5 bases short, with 9 bases between. Germline V gene data show CDR1 as SGHRS and CDR2 as YFSETQ. CDR3 amino acids: CASSKQGTEAFF. The CDR3 nucleotides are TGCGCCAGCAGCAAGCAGGGTACTGAAGCTTTCTTT. Full variable domain (missing parts from reference TRBV5-1 and TRBJ1-1): KAGVTQTPRYLIKTRGQQVTLSCSPISGHRSVSWYQQTPGQGLQFLFEYFSETQRNKGNFPGRFSGRQFSNSRSEMNVSTLELGDSALYLCASSKQGTEAFFGQGTRLTVV.

There are a few counts of this clonotype. The V and J genes are TRBV15 and TRBJ2-7; 9 bases are a match to TRBD2. Germline assignment: CDR1 LNHNV and CDR2 YYDKDF (reference sequence). J was trimmed by 0 bases and V by 2 bases; bases with no gene match: 11. The CDR3 is 18 amino acids. The DNA for the CDR3 is TGTGCCACCAGCAGATCGGTCCTAGCGGGGCAAAGCTCCTACGAGCAGTACTTC. Encoded protein: CATSRSVLAGQSSYEQYF.

There are a few counts of this clonotype. V and J are TRBV7-9 and TRBJ2-6, with a weak D call TRBD1 (6 bases). This CDR3 comprises 15 residues. V was pared by 5 bases and J by 4 bases, with 12 bases between. Germline V lookup: CDR1 SEHNR, CDR2 FQNEAQ (reference sequence). The CDR3 is CASSVPGAGANVLTF. CDR3 bases: TGTGCCAGCAGCGTCCCAGGGGCAGGGGCCAACGTCCTGACTTTC.

This clonotype was found a few times. The chain links TRBV7-9 to TRBJ2-1, with 14 nucleotides matching TRBD2. CDR1 SEHNR and CDR2 FQNEAQ come from the germline V gene (reference sequence). The CDR3 is made up of 15 amino acids. V gave up 1 base and J gave up 8 bases; unmatched junction bases: 1. CDR3 protein: CASSLEGLAGDEQFF. CDR3 bases: TGTGCCAGCAGCTTAGAGGGACTAGCGGGAGATGAGCAGTTCTTC.

This clonotype was counted many times. J is TRBJ1-1 and V is TRBV27; no clear D. Per germline, CDR1 MNHEY and CDR2 SMNVEV (reference sequence). Trimming removed 3 bases at V and 0 bases at J, with 8 bases between. This CDR3 region has 14 residues. The CDR3 is CASSLSSLNTEAFF. As DNA, the CDR3 is TGTGCCAGCAGTTTGTCCAGCCTGAACACTGAAGCTTTCTTT.

This clonotype came up a few times. The chain employs TRBV4-2 and TRBJ2-3, with 12 bases fitting TRBD2. V gave up 0 bases and J gave up 6 bases; unmatched junction bases: 4. The CDR3 has 16 amino acids. Per germline, CDR1 LGHNA and CDR2 YNFKEQ. This chain's CDR3 is CASSQEASGGADTQYF. The CDR3 nucleotides read TGTGCCAGCAGCCAAGAAGCTAGCGGGGGGGCCGATACGCAGTATTTT.

The J gene is TRBJ1-1, the V gene TRBV7-8; D not resolved. Germline V gene sequence: CDR1 SGHVS, CDR2 FQNEAQ. The CDR3 is made up of 16 amino acids. The germline V and J ends were trimmed by 4 bases and 6 bases, with 21 bases remaining between them. The CDR3 is CASSSPIFGLTAEAFF. CDR3 bases: TGTGCCAGCAGCTCCCCCATTTTTGGGCTCACGGCTGAAGCTTTCTTT.

The V and J genes are TRBV5-6 and TRBJ2-1, with 7 bases aligning to TRBD2. CDR1 SGHDT and CDR2 YYEEEE come from the germline V gene. The ends lost 0 bases at V and 5 bases at J; junction bases unmatched: 14. The CDR3 totals 18 residues. The CDR3 DNA reads as TGTGCCAGCAGCTTGGCGTGGAGAAAGCGGGATAGCGACAATGAGCAGTTCTTC. This gives the protein CASSLAWRKRDSDNEQFF.